This T cell receptor (beta chain) came from a study of cytomegalovirus exposure and HLA in healthy donors. Study results and caveats: The study reported that TCR beta sequences accurately predicted HLA-A and HLA-B alleles in most subjects. Clonal expansion was found to be greater in HLA-associated TCR beta chains than in equally common others in a later analysis. CMV serostatus stood as the only immune exposure information on hand.

The trim removed 2 bases at V and 1 base at J, leaving 4 bases unmatched. CDR3 length equals 15 residues. Looked up from germline, CDR1 is MNHNS and CDR2 is SASEGT. The PCR contained 60 Vbeta and 13 Jbeta primers. This table comes from immunoSEQ multiplex PCR, and its TCRdb copy is limited to in-frame clones, with some not included. This table lists around 70,000 clones. Points on this clone: Its antigen is unknown.

The chain has TRBV6-1 and TRBJ2-5; 7 positions agree with TRBD1. The clonotype comes from a woman between 40 and 50 years old in good health and CMV-seropositive. Sequencing used PBMCs. CDR3 DNA: TGTGCCAGCAGTGAAAGGGGGCGGTCCCAAGAGACCCAGTACTTC. Encoded protein: CASSERGRSQETQYF.